This T cell receptor beta chain was sequenced for a study of blood T cell repertoires in COVID-19. Overall study: Both acute and convalescent COVID-19 samples were obtained from the United States, Italy and Spain.

The CDR3 runs to 14 residues. The V gene lost 5 bases and the J gene lost 4 bases, with 14 bases spanning the gap. Germline values: CDR1 SGHTA, CDR2 FQGNSA. This clone appeared a few times. Under the authors' procedure: Quantification of nucleated cells was approximated via reference gene primer amplification. Measured with immunoSEQ multiplex PCR; TCRdb has only the in-frame clones, and not every one. V and J calls and clone size come straight from that table; D and trimming were deduced from the DNA. The table lists roughly 480,000 clones, 89% of them singletons. Sequencing input: peripheral blood. This chain joins TRBV7-2 and TRBJ1-2; D remains unclear. This clonotype was sampled from a man younger than 35 with COVID-19, enrolled during active disease. Here the CDR3 reads CASSPQSSGYGYTF. CDR3 DNA: TGTGCCAGCAGCCCTCAGAGTAGCGGCTATGGCTACACCTTC.